The clone carrying this T cell receptor beta chain was detected only a few times. A second about 6 to 12 cycle PCR used barcoded and J-beta primers. MiXCR, applied by TCRdb to the 5' RACE reads, yields one record per CDR3 protein. The profile shows 750,000 or so distinct CDR3 sequences, 25% of them singletons. The germline CDR1 and CDR2 sequences are KGHSH and LQKENI. The CDR3 covers 15 residues. Trimming took 6 bases from V and 3 from J, leaving 17 bases between them. For every donor, a draw yielded ten milliliters of peripheral blood. These data originate in a study of blood T cells in healthy people across ages. These data were also reused for a study on T cells of mothers and their children. That source adds: Each donor was one of three healthy Caucasian mothers or one of their six children. Each mother gave over 9.5 million TCR beta CDR3 reads; each child, several million.

Material: blood. This receptor was taken from a boy younger than 18 in good health. The chain couples TRBV18 to TRBJ2-5; weak D call: TRBD2 (6 bases). The CDR3 nucleotides read TGTGCCAGCTCTAGGGACTCCGGCGCAGAAGAGACCCAGTACTTC. Its protein product is CASSRDSGAEETQYF. Full variable domain (remainder filled in from reference TRBV18 and TRBJ2-5): NAGVMQNPRHLVRRRGQEARLRCSPMKGHSHVYWYRQLPEEGLKFMVYLQKENIIDESGMPKERFSAEFPKEGPSILRIQQVVRGDSAAYFCASSRDSGAEETQYFGPGTRLLVL.